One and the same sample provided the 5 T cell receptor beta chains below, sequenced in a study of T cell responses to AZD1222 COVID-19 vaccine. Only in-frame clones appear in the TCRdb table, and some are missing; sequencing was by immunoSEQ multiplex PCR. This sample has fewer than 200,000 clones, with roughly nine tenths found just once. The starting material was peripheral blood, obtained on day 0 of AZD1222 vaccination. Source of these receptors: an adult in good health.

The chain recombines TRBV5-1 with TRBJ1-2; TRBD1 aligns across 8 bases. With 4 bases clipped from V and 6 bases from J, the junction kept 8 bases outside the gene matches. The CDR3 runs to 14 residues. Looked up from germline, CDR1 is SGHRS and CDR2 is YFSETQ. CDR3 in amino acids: CASSTPDRGNGYTF. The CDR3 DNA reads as TGCGCCAGCAGCACCCCCGACAGGGGAAATGGCTACACCTTC. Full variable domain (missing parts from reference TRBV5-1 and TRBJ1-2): KAGVTQTPRYLIKTRGQQVTLSCSPISGHRSVSWYQQTPGQGLQFLFEYFSETQRNKGNFPGRFSGRQFSNSRSEMNVSTLELGDSALYLCASSTPDRGNGYTFGSGTRLTVV.

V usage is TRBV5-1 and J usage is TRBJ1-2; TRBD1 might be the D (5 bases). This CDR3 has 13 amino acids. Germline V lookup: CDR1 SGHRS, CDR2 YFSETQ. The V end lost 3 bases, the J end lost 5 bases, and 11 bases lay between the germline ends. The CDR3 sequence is CASSYDSGYGYTF. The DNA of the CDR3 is TGCGCCAGCAGCTACGACAGCGGATATGGCTACACCTTC.

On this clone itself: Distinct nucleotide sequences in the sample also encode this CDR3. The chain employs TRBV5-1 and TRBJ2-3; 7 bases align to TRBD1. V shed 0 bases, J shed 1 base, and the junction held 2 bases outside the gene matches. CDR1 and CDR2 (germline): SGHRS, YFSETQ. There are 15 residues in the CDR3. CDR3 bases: TGCGCCAGCAGCTTGGCTGGGACAGGCACAGATACGCAGTATTTT. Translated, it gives CASSLAGTGTDTQYF.

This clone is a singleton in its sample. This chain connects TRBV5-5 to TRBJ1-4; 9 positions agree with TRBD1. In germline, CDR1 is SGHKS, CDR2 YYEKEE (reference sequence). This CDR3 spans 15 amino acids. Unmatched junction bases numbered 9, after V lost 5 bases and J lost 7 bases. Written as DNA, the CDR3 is TGTGCCAGCAGTTCCGGGACAGGGAATTTTGAAAAACTGTTTTTT. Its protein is CASSSGTGNFEKLFF.

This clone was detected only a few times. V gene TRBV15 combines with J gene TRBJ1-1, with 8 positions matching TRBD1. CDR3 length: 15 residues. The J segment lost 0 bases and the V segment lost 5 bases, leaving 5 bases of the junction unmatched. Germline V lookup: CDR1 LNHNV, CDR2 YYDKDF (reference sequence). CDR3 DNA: TGTGCCACCAGCGGACAGGGCCTAATGAACACTGAAGCTTTCTTT. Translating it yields CATSGQGLMNTEAFF.